The sequence of this T cell receptor beta chain was determined in a study of tumor and adjacent non-tumor tissue in lung cancer. Study-level findings and limits: Tumor tissue had significantly higher TCR diversity than normal lung.

The template was RNA from unsorted bulk tissue. Newly diagnosed lung cancer patients had thoracic surgery in China, August–late 2014, without prior chemotherapy. The CDR3 contains 16 residues when both ends are counted. Germline CDR1 is MNHNS and CDR2 is SASEGT. A modified ARM-PCR protocol with three rounds of nested PCR amplified TCRbeta. TCRdb reanalysed the multiplex PCR reads using MiXCR and keeps one entry per CDR3 protein. This sample has some 200,000 distinct CDR3 sequences, with roughly 70% found just once. In this sample, this clonotype turned up once. The antigen is undetermined. Lacking the conserved final phenylalanine or tryptophan, this CDR3 likely reflects a read error. No DNA is shown, since the ends of the CDR3 on it are uncertain; the CDR3 is the one TCRdb lists.

The clonotype originates from a man aged 55 to 70 with non-small cell lung cancer. Sequenced input: lung tumor tissue. This sequence joins TRBV6-1 and TRBJ1-1; the table assigns TRBD1, which was not confirmed against the DNA. CDR3 amino acids: CASSEGSGKGFVEVFS.